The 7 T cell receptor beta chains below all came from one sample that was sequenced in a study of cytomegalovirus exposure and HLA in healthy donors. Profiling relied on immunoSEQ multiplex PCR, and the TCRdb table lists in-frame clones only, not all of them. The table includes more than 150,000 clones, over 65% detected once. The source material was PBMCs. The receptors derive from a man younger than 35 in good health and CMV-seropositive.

CDR3 protein: CASSGGLAGGSSTDTQYF. The CDR3 coding sequence is TGTGCCAGCAGCGGGGGACTAGCGGGAGGCTCTAGCACAGATACGCAGTATTTT. The rearrangement uses TRBV21-1 and TRBJ2-3; TRBD2, the table's D call, was not compared with the DNA. TRBV21-1 is a recognized pseudogene. This CDR3 is built from 18 residues.

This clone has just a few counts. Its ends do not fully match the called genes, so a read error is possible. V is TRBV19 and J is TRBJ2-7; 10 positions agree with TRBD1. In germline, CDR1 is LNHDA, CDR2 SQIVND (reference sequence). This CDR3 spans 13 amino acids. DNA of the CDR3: TGTGCCAGTAGTAAGACGGGACAGGGGATCTCGGACTTC. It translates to CASSKTGQGISDF.

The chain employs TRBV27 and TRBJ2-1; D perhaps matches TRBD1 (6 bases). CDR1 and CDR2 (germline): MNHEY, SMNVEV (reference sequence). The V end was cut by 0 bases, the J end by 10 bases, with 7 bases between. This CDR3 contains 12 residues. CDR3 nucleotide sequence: TGTGCCAGCAGTTTATCGGGGGCAGAGCAGTTCTTC. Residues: CASSLSGAEQFF.

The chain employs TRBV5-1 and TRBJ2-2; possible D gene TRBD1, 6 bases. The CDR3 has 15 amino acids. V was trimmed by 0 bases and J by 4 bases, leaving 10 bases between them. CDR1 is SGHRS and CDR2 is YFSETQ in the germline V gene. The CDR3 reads CASSLVGGGTGELFF. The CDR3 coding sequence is TGCGCCAGCAGCTTGGTTGGGGGCGGCACCGGGGAGCTGTTTTTT.

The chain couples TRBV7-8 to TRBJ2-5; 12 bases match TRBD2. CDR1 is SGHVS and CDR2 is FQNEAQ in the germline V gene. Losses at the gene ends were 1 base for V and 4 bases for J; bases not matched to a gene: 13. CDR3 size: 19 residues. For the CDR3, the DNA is TGTGCCAGCAGCTTAGTCCCTAGCGGGAGGGCGGGGGGACGAGAGACCCAGTACTTC. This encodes CASSLVPSGRAGGRETQYF.

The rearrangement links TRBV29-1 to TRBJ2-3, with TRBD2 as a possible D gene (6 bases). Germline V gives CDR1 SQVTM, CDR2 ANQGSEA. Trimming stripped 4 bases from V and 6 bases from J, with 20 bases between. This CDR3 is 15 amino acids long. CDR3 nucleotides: TGCAGCGTTGGGGTCTTGGCGGGGCCTCAGGATACGCAGTATTTT. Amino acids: CSVGVLAGPQDTQYF.

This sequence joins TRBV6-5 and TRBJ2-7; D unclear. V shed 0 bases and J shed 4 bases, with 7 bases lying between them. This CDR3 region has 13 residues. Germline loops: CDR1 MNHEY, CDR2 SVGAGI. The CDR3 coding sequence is TGTGCCAGCAGTTACTCTCGAGGATACGAGCAGTACTTC. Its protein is CASSYSRGYEQYF.